Below, 10 T cell receptor beta chains from the same sample are listed, as sequenced in a study of metastatic and nonmetastatic thyroid tumors (dated by TCRdb to the early 2020s). None of the patients had been given any treatment before thyroid surgery. Libraries were built with PCR. Sequencer: Illumina HiSeq 4000. Clones were called with MiXCR by TCRdb after fastp trimmed the public reads at Q25, and only in-frame beta chains were retained. A total of tens of thousands of clones appear in this sample, approximately 24% of them only once. The ten largest clones capture about 6% of the sample. Sequencing used tumor tissue. The receptor set was obtained from a female donor with papillary thyroid cancer or a benign thyroid nodule (not recorded which). Some clones in this sample may be carry-over from other donors' samples.

This clone occurred a few times. The genes are TRBV6-4 and TRBJ1-4; a weak D match, TRBD1 (5 bases). There are 15 residues in the CDR3. The V end lost 8 bases, the J end lost 5 bases, and 18 bases lay between the germline ends. CDR1 is MRHNA, CDR2 SNTAGT, per germline. The CDR3 nucleotides read TGTGCCAGCCCCCCATTGGGGTGGGGGAATGAAAAACTGTTTTTT. Amino acids: CASPPLGWGNEKLFF.

This clone was seen at least ten times. V gene TRBV5-4 combines with J gene TRBJ2-5, with D tentatively TRBD1 (6 bases). The CDR3 loop spans 16 amino acids. Deletions cut 0 bases from V and 5 bases from J, with 17 bases between. In germline, CDR1 is SGHNT, CDR2 YYREEE (reference sequence). The CDR3 protein is CASSLGGRKPHETQYF. CDR3 nucleotide sequence: TGTGCCAGCAGCTTGGGGGGGCGCAAACCTCACGAGACCCAGTACTTC.

This clone came up a few times. The CDR3 loop reads CASSLVAHETQYF. The CDR3 nucleotides are TGCGCCAGCAGCTTGGTAGCGCACGAGACCCAGTACTTC. J is TRBJ2-5 and V is TRBV5-1, with D maybe TRBD2 (5 bases). From germline, CDR1 is SGHRS and CDR2 YFSETQ. Trimming cost V 0 bases and J 5 bases, with 8 bases left between them. The CDR3 consists of 13 residues.

This clone was recorded many times. This chain connects TRBV10-2 to TRBJ2-3, with TRBD2 matching over 13 bases. The CDR3 is made up of 18 amino acids. The germline gives CDR1 WSHSY, CDR2 SAAADI. The V gene end was trimmed by 0 bases and the J gene end by 6 bases; junction bases not matched to a gene: 9. The DNA for the CDR3 is TGCGCCAGCAGTGAGTCGACAGCGGGACTAGCGGGACTGGATACGCAGTATTTT. Its protein is CASSESTAGLAGLDTQYF.

V usage is TRBV28 and J usage is TRBJ1-4; no definite D call. The CDR3 totals 15 residues. Trimming stripped 2 bases from V and 2 bases from J, with 9 bases between. Germline-derived CDR1 and CDR2 are MDHEN and SYDVKM. Here the CDR3 DNA reads TGTGCCAGCAGTTTACCGGGTTCGACTAATGAAAAACTGTTTTTT. Translated, it gives CASSLPGSTNEKLFF.

Of note for this clone: Germline is not matched at one junction end, which may reflect a read error. Other nucleotide sequences in the sample specify the same CDR3. This chain uses TRBV6-1 with TRBJ2-1, with 7 bases fitting TRBD2. The CDR3 has 14 amino acids. Per the germline V gene, CDR1 is MNHNS and CDR2 is SASEGT. CDR3 amino acids: CASRSGVTYNEQFF. The CDR3 bases are TGTGCAAGCAGGAGCGGGGTGACATACAATGAGCAGTTCTTC.

This clone was picked up a small number of times. This chain connects TRBV19 to TRBJ1-5; no definite D call. V was pared by 10 bases and J by 3 bases, with 13 bases between. This CDR3 is 13 amino acids long. From germline, CDR1 is LNHDA and CDR2 SQIVND (reference sequence). CDR3 bases: TGTGCCATTATTGGCGGGTACAATCAGCCCCAGCATTTT. Translating it yields CAIIGGYNQPQHF. Together with reference TRBV19 and TRBJ1-5, the CDR3 gives the full variable domain: DGGITQSPKYLFRKEGQNVTLSCEQNLNHDAMYWYRQDPGQGLRLIYYSQIVNDFQKGDIAEGYSVSREKKESFPLTVTSAQKNPTAFYLCAIIGGYNQPQHFGDGTRLSIL.

This clone was picked up many times. Other DNA sequences within the sample encode an identical CDR3. This chain uses TRBV20-1 with TRBJ2-1; a possible D gene is TRBD2 (5 bases). The V gene's germline CDR1 is DFQATT and CDR2 SNEGSKA (reference sequence). V shed 3 bases and J shed 0 bases, with 21 bases lying between them. The CDR3 length is 18 residues. The CDR3 sequence is CSASWAVSNTSSYNEQFF. The CDR3 nucleotides are TGCAGTGCTAGTTGGGCCGTCTCGAACACTAGCTCCTACAATGAGCAGTTCTTC.

The chain joins TRBV7-3 to TRBJ2-7; TRBD2 might be the D (6 bases). CDR3 length: 14 residues. Trimming left V 7 bases short and J 1 base short, with 14 bases between. The germline V gene has CDR1 SGHTA and CDR2 FQGTGA. CDR3 nucleotides: TGTGCCAGCATCACAACCGGGGGATCCTACGAGCAGTACTTC. It translates to CASITTGGSYEQYF.

Relative to its sample, this clone is medium-sized. The gene calls are TRBV6-1 and TRBJ2-2; the D is unclear. This CDR3 has 12 amino acids. Germline CDR1 is MNHNS and CDR2 is SASEGT. V lost 7 bases to trimming and J lost 3 bases, with 6 bases between them. The CDR3 protein is CASNGDTGELFF. For the CDR3, the DNA is TGTGCCAGCAATGGAGACACCGGGGAGCTGTTTTTT.